This entry features one T cell receptor (beta chain) sequence. Its ends do not fully match the called genes, so a read error is possible. The source of the sample is a study of Graves' ophthalmopathy and Graves' hyperthyroidism. The PBMC fraction was derived from 9 to 10 ml of fresh peripheral blood. The sequenced template was RNA, covering the TCR beta CDR3 region. First-round RT-PCR employed HTBI primers, with a second-round multiplex PCR after it. Each CDR3 protein is one row after TCRdb ran MiXCR on the multiplex PCR reads. The data show around 22,000 distinct CDR3 sequences, around 50% seen once. This CDR3 contains 15 residues.

The rearrangement joins TRBV12-3 or TRBV12-4 to TRBJ2-3; 9 bases are a match to TRBD2. The sequenced sample consisted of peripheral blood. This sequence originates from an adult woman with stable Graves' hyperthyroidism. The CDR3 DNA reads TGTGCCAGCAGTGGGCTAGCGGGACACACAGATACGCAGTGTTTT. Its translation is CASSGLAGHTDTQCF.